This T cell receptor (beta chain) was retrieved from a study of T cell responses to AZD1222 COVID-19 vaccine. Only in-frame clones appear in the TCRdb table, and some are missing; sequencing was by immunoSEQ multiplex PCR. The repertoire consists of 100,000 to 120,000 clones, with 82% occurring once and the leading ten covering 5%. The CDR3 has 13 amino acids. Trimming left V 7 bases short and J 7 bases short, with 17 bases between. CDR1 is LNHDA, CDR2 SQIVND, per germline (reference sequence). The clonotype comes from an adult in good health. Sequencing used peripheral blood, obtained on day 0 of AZD1222 vaccination. The rearrangement joins TRBV19 to TRBJ2-7; maybe TRBD2 (6 bases). The CDR3 region has the DNA TGTGCCAGTATGGCAGGGAGGTCGGGTGAGCAGTACTTC. As protein: CASMAGRSGEQYF. The full variable domain, in which reference TRBV19 and TRBJ2-7 provide the parts outside the CDR3, is DGGITQSPKYLFRKEGQNVTLSCEQNLNHDAMYWYRQDPGQGLRLIYYSQIVNDFQKGDIAEGYSVSREKKESFPLTVTSAQKNPTAFYLCASMAGRSGEQYFGPGTRLTVT.